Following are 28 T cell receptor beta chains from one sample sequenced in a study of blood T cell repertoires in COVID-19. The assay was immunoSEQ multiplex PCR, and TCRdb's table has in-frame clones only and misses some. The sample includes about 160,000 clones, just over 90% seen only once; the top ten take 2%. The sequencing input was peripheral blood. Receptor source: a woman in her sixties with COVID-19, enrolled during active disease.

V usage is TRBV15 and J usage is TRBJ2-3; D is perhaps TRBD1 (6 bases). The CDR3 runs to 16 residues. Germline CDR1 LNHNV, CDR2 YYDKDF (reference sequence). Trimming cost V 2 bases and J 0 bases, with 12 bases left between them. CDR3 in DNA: TGTGCCACCAGCAGATGGGGGCTCCGTAGCACAGATACGCAGTATTTT. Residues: CATSRWGLRSTDTQYF. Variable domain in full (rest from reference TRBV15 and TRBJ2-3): DAMVIQNPRYQVTQFGKPVTLSCSQTLNHNVMYWYQQKSSQAPKLLFHYYDKDFNNEADTPDNFQSRRPNTSFCFLDIRSPGLGDTAMYLCATSRWGLRSTDTQYFGPGTRLTVL.

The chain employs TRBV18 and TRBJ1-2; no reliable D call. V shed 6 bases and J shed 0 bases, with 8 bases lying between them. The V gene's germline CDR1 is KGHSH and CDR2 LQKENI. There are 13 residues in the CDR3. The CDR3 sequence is CASSEVANYGYTF. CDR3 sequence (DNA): TGTGCCAGCTCCGAGGTAGCTAACTATGGCTACACCTTC.

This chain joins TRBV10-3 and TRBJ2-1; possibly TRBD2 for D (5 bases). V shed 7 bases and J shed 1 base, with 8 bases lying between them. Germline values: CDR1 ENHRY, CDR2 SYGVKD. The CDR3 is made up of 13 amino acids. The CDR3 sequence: CAITPGSYNEQFF. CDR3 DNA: TGTGCCATCACCCCGGGGTCCTACAATGAGCAGTTCTTC.

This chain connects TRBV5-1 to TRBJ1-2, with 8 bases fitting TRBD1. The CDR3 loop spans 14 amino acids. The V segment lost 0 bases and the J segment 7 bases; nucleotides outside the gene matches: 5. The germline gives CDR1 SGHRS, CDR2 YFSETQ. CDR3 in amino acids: CASSLDRGAFGYTF. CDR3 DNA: TGCGCCAGCAGCTTGGACAGGGGGGCGTTTGGCTACACCTTC.

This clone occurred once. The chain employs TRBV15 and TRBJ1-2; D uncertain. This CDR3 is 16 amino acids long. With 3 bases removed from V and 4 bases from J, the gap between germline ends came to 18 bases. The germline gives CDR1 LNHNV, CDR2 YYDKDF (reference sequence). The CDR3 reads CATSRDFNSVTYGYTF. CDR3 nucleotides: TGTGCCACCAGCAGGGACTTCAATTCAGTTACCTATGGCTACACCTTC.

The CDR3 protein is CASRLEETQYF. The CDR3 nucleotides are TGCGCCAGCAGACTTGAAGAGACCCAGTACTTC. The chain joins TRBV5-1 to TRBJ2-5; D is ambiguous. The CDR3 covers 11 residues. Germline V gene data show CDR1 as SGHRS and CDR2 as YFSETQ. Trimming took 5 bases from V and 3 from J, leaving 5 bases between them.

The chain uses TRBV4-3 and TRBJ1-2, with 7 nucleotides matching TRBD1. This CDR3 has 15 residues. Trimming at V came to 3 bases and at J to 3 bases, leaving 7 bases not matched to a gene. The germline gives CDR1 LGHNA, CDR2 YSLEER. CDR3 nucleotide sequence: TGCGCCAGCAGCCAGGAAGGGGGCTTCGACTATGGCTACACCTTC. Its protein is CASSQEGGFDYGYTF.

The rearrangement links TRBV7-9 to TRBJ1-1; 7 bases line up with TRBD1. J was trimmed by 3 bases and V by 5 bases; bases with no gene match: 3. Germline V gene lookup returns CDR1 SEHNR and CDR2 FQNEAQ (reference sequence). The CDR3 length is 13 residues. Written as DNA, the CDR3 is TGTGCCAGCAGCCCCAGGGGGGACACTGAAGCTTTCTTT. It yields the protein CASSPRGDTEAFF. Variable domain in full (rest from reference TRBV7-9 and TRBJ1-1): DTGVSQNPRHKITKRGQNVTFRCDPISEHNRLYWYRQTLGQGPEFLTYFQNEAQLEKSRLLSDRFSAERPKGSFSTLEIQRTEQGDSAMYLCASSPRGDTEAFFGQGTRLTVV.

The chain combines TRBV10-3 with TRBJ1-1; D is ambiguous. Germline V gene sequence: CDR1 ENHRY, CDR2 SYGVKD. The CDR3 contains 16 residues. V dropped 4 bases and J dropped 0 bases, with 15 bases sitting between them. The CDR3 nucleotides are TGTGCCATCAGTGGAGGTTACGGGATGATGAACACTGAAGCTTTCTTT. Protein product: CAISGGYGMMNTEAFF.

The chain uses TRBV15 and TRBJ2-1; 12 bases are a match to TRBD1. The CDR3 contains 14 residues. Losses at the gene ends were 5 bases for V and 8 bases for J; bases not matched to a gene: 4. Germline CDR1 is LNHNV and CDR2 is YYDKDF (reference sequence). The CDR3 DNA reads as TGTGCCACCAGCGGGGACAGGGGGCGAGATGAGCAGTTCTTC. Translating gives CATSGDRGRDEQFF.

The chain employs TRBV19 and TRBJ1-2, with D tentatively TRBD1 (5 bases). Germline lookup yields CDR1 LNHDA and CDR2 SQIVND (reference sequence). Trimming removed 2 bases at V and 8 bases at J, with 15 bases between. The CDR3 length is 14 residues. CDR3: CASSIFGGDGGYTF. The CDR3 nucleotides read TGTGCCAGTAGTATATTCGGAGGGGACGGCGGCTACACCTTC.

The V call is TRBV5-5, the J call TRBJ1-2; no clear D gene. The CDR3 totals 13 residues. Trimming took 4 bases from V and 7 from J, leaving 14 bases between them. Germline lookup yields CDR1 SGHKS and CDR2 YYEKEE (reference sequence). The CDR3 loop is CASSLSDGLGYTF. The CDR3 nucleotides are TGTGCCAGCAGCCTATCGGACGGACTTGGCTACACCTTC.

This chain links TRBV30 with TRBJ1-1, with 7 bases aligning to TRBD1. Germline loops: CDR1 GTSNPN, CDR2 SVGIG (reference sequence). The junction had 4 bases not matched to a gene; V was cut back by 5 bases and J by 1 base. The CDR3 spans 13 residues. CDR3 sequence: CAWETGRNTEAFF. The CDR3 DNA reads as TGTGCCTGGGAGACAGGGAGGAACACTGAAGCTTTCTTT.

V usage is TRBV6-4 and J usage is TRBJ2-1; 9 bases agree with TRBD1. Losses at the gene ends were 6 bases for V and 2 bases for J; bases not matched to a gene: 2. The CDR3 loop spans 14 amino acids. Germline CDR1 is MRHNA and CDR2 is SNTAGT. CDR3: CASSRDRAYNEQFF. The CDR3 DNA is TGTGCCAGCAGCAGGGACAGGGCCTACAATGAGCAGTTCTTC.

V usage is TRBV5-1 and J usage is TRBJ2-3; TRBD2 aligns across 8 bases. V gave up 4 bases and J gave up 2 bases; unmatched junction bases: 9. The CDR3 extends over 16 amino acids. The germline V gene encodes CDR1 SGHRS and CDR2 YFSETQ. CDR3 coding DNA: TGCGCCAGCAGCCGTAGCGGGGCAGGGGACACAGATACGCAGTATTTT. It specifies CASSRSGAGDTDTQYF.

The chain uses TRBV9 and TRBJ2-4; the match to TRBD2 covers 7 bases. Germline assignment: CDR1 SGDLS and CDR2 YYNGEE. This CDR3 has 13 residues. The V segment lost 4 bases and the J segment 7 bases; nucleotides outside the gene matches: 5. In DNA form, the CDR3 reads TGTGCCAGCAGCCCTCGGGGGGTGAACATTCAGTACTTC. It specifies CASSPRGVNIQYF.

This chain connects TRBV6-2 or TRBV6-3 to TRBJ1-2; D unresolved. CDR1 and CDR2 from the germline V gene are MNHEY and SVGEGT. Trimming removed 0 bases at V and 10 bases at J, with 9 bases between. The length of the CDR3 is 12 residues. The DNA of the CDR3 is TGTGCCAGCAGTTACTCCCTATCGAACTACACCTTC. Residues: CASSYSLSNYTF.

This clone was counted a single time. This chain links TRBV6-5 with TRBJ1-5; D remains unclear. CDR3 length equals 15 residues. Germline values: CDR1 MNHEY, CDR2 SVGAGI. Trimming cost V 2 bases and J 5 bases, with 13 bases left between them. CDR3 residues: CASSYAWRGDQPQHF. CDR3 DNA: TGTGCCAGCAGTTACGCTTGGCGCGGGGATCAGCCCCAGCATTTT.

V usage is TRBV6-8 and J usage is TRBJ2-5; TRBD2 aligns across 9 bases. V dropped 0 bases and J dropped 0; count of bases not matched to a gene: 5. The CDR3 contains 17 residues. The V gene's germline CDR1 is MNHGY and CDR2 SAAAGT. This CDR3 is CASSYSGLAGDQETQYF. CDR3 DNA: TGTGCCAGCAGTTACTCGGGTTTAGCGGGGGACCAAGAGACCCAGTACTTC.

The CDR3 sequence is CASSSTGIGNTIYF. CDR3 bases: TGCGCCAGCAGCTCGACAGGGATTGGAAACACCATATATTTT. The chain combines TRBV4-3 with TRBJ1-3, with 7 bases fitting TRBD1. Germline V gives CDR1 LGHNA, CDR2 YSLEER. Trimming took 5 bases from V and 3 from J; bases not matched to a gene: 4. The CDR3 is 14 residues long.

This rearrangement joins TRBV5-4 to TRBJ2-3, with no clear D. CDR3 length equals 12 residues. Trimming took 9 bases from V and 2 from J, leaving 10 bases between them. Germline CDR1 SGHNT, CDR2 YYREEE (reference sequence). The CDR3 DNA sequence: TGTGCCAATGGCAGATACACAGATACGCAGTATTTT. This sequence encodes CANGRYTDTQYF.

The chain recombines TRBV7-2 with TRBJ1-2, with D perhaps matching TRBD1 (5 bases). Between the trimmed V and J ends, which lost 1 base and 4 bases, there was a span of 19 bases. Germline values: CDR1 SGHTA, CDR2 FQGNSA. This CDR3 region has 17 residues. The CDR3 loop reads CASSLVGKGSGGYGYTF. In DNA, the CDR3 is TGTGCCAGCAGCTTAGTTGGGAAGGGCTCCGGGGGCTATGGCTACACCTTC.

The CDR3 protein is CAWSGLRSGNTIYF. The CDR3 coding sequence is TGTGCCTGGAGTGGCCTCAGATCTGGAAACACCATATATTTT. The rearrangement uses TRBV30 and TRBJ1-3; D not certain. Per germline, CDR1 GTSNPN and CDR2 SVGIG (reference sequence). The V end lost 1 base, the J end lost 1 base, and 8 bases lay between the germline ends. The CDR3 spans 14 residues.

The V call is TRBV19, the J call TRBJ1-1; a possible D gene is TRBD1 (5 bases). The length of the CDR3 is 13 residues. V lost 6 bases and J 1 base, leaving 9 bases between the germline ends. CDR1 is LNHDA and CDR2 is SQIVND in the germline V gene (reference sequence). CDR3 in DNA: TGTGCCAGTAGCCTAGGGGAGAACACTGAAGCTTTCTTT. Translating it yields CASSLGENTEAFF.

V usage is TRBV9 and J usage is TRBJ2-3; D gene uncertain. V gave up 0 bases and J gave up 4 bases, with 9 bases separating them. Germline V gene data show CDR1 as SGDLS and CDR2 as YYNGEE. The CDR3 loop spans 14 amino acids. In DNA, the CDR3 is TGTGCCAGCAGCGTAGGGGCAGGCCCAGATACGCAGTATTTT. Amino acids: CASSVGAGPDTQYF. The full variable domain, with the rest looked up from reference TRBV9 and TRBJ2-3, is DSGVTQTPKHLITATGQRVTLRCSPRSGDLSVYWYQQSLDQGLQFLIQYYNGEERAKGNILERFSAQQFPDLHSELNLSSLELGDSALYFCASSVGAGPDTQYFGPGTRLTVL.

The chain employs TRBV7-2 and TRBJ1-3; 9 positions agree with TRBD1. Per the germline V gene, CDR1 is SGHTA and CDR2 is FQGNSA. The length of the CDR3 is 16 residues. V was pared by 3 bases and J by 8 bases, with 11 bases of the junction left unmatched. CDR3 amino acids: CASSFTPGQGTDTIYF. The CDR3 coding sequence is TGTGCCAGCAGCTTCACCCCGGGACAGGGTACAGACACCATATATTTT.

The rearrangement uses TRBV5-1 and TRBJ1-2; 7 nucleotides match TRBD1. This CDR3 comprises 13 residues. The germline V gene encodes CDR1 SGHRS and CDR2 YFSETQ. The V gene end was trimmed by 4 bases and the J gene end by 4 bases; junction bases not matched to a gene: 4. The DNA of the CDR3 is TGCGCCAGCAGCCTAGGGGGCTTCTATGGCTACACCTTC. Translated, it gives CASSLGGFYGYTF.

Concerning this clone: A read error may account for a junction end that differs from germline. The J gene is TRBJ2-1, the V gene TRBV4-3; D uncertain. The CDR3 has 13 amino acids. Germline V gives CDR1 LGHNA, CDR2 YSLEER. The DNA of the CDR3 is TGCGCCAGCAGCCAAGATCTCGACTCCGGAACGGTCTTC. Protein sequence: CASSQDLDSGTVF.